The table lists the clone carrying this T cell receptor (beta chain) with a few counts. Its antigen is currently unknown. The data are from a study of T cells after yellow fever vaccination. Template-switching 5'RACE yielded the TCR cDNA; a universal primer site and UMIs were added in the process. TCRdb analysed the 5' RACE reads with MiXCR anew, one entry per CDR3 protein. The sample has some 99,000 distinct CDR3 sequences, approximately 5.5% seen once. The study's findings and limits: The booster response re-showed most primary clones: 96% CD4, more than 80% CD8. FACS-sorted repertoires might harbor abundant contaminating clonotypes from the bulk population. Weaker overall was a secondary response that nonetheless peaked faster, on day 5 versus 15.

The CDR3 is 12 residues long. Unmatched junction bases numbered 6, after V lost 8 bases and J lost 5 bases. CDR1 and CDR2 from the germline V gene are MNHEY and SVGAGI. The starting material was CD8+ T cells sorted from PBMCs, obtained 10 days after the yellow fever booster vaccination. The chain joins TRBV6-5 to TRBJ2-7, with 7 positions matching TRBD2. The sequence derives from a man aged 18-30 years who received the YFV17D yellow fever vaccine. The CDR3 nucleotides read TGTGCCAGCGGCCCCCGGGAGGACGAGCAGTACTTC. Amino acid sequence: CASGPREDEQYF.